The T cell receptor (beta chain) under discussion was sequenced for a study of T cell responses to AZD1222 COVID-19 vaccine. Study-wide results and caveats: Researchers report vaccine-associated CD4 TCRs spanning spike, with dominance at 160-218 and 743-854. Nearly half of the spike-specific TCRs reportedly recognize variant regions that carry no mutations. Of the AZD1222 recipients, only five to seven were seropositive at baseline. In a largely white British group with more females than males, clonal diversity was possibly underestimated.

This CDR3 contains 16 residues. Germline values: CDR1 MDHEN, CDR2 SYDVKM. V lost 5 bases and J lost 6; bases outside the gene matches: 13. This clone was found a few times. Antigen: not known. Clones were sequenced by immunoSEQ multiplex PCR, and TCRdb holds only the in-frame ones, with some missing. Among around 120,000 clones listed, around nine tenths were seen once. The sequence was obtained from an adult who received the AZD1222 COVID-19 vaccine. The rearrangement links TRBV28 to TRBJ1-2; 9 nucleotides match TRBD1. The sample in question was peripheral blood, obtained 28 days after the second AZD1222 dose. The CDR3 nucleotides read TGTGCCAGCAGTAGTCCCCCCCAATGGACAGGGGATGGCTACACCTTC. Translating it yields CASSSPPQWTGDGYTF.